A selection of T cell receptor beta chains follows, all from one sample in a study of cytomegalovirus exposure and HLA in healthy donors. TCRdb's copy holds only in-frame clones and misses some; the assay was immunoSEQ multiplex PCR. The top ten clones hold over 1.1% of a sample with approximately 53,000 clones, around 91% of them seen once. What was sequenced was PBMCs. The receptors shown here come from a man aged 18 to 35 in good health and CMV-seronegative. Each CDR3 is given with its conserved first and last residue. A D gene is named only where the DNA matches it firmly. Where a row states a size, it is once, few, many or the class of an expanded clone; other rows omit it.

j_call: TRBJ2-3
v_call: TRBV2
d_call: -
clone_size: once
cdr3_aa: CASKVEVGTDTQYF
cdr3_nt: TGTGCCAGCAAAGTAGAGGTGGGCACAGATACGCAGTATTTT

j_call: TRBJ2-7
v_call: TRBV28
d_call: TRBD1
clone_size: -
cdr3_aa: CATRARGQGSYEQYF
cdr3_nt: TGTGCCACCCGGGCCCGGGGACAGGGGTCCTACGAGCAGTACTTC

j_call: TRBJ2-4
v_call: TRBV28
d_call: -
clone_size: -
cdr3_aa: CASSSLAKNIQYF
cdr3_nt: TGTGCCAGCAGTTCACTAGCCAAAAACATTCAGTACTTC

j_call: TRBJ2-5
v_call: TRBV6-1
d_call: TRBD1
clone_size: -
cdr3_aa: CASIPGQGRETQYF
cdr3_nt: TGTGCCAGCATACCGGGACAGGGTCGAGAGACCCAGTACTTC

j_call: TRBJ2-7
v_call: TRBV28
d_call: TRBD1
clone_size: -
cdr3_aa: CASRNPTGYEQYF
cdr3_nt: TGTGCCAGCAGAAACCCGACAGGGTACGAGCAGTACTTC

j_call: TRBJ2-2
v_call: TRBV29-1
d_call: -
clone_size: -
cdr3_aa: CSFSGNTGELFF
cdr3_nt: TGCAGCTTCAGCGGGAACACCGGGGAGCTGTTTTTT

j_call: TRBJ2-3
v_call: TRBV4-1
d_call: TRBD2
clone_size: few
cdr3_aa: CASSQRWGRAGTDTQYF
cdr3_nt: TGCGCCAGCAGCCAACGTTGGGGGAGGGCTGGAACAGATACGCAGTATTTT

j_call: TRBJ2-3
v_call: TRBV5-4
d_call: -
clone_size: -
cdr3_aa: CASSLPPPDTQYF
cdr3_nt: TGTGCCAGCAGCCTACCACCACCAGATACGCAGTATTTT

j_call: TRBJ2-7
v_call: TRBV7-2
d_call: -
clone_size: -
cdr3_aa: CASSYRVTYEQYF
cdr3_nt: TGTGCCAGCAGCTACAGGGTAACCTACGAGCAGTACTTC

j_call: TRBJ1-5
v_call: TRBV30
d_call: TRBD1
clone_size: -
cdr3_aa: CAWSLAGTGGNQPQHF
cdr3_nt: TGTGCCTGGAGTCTGGCCGGGACAGGGGGAAATCAGCCCCAGCATTTT

j_call: TRBJ2-1
v_call: TRBV5-8
d_call: TRBD2
clone_size: -
cdr3_aa: CASRNLAGPYNEQFF
cdr3_nt: TGTGCCAGCAGAAATCTAGCGGGGCCATACAATGAGCAGTTCTTC

j_call: TRBJ2-5
v_call: TRBV28
d_call: -
clone_size: medium-sized
cdr3_aa: CASSLFGKTVVQETQYF
cdr3_nt: TGTGCCAGCAGTTTATTCGGGAAAACAGTCGTTCAAGAGACCCAGTACTTC

j_call: TRBJ1-1
v_call: TRBV6-1
d_call: TRBD1
clone_size: -
cdr3_aa: CASSESRGRTEAFF
cdr3_nt: TGTGCCAGCAGTGAAAGCAGGGGGCGGACTGAAGCTTTCTTT

j_call: TRBJ2-7
v_call: TRBV5-4
d_call: TRBD2
clone_size: -
cdr3_aa: CASSPLAGEPYEQYF
cdr3_nt: TGTGCCAGCAGCCCTCTAGCGGGAGAACCATACGAGCAGTACTTC

j_call: TRBJ2-4
v_call: TRBV14
d_call: -
clone_size: -
cdr3_aa: CASSQEEGDSIQYF
cdr3_nt: TGTGCCAGCAGCCAAGAGGAAGGGGATAGCATTCAGTACTTC

j_call: TRBJ2-2
v_call: TRBV6-6
d_call: TRBD1
clone_size: -
cdr3_aa: CASRSPGTGSTGELFF
cdr3_nt: TGTGCCAGCAGGAGCCCCGGGACAGGGTCCACCGGGGAGCTGTTTTTT

j_call: TRBJ1-2
v_call: TRBV28
d_call: TRBD1
clone_size: -
cdr3_aa: CANGPTGGYGYTF
cdr3_nt: TGTGCCAACGGCCCAACAGGGGGCTATGGCTACACCTTC

j_call: TRBJ2-1
v_call: TRBV11-3
d_call: -
clone_size: -
cdr3_aa: CASKDGGFSYNEQFF
cdr3_nt: TGTGCCAGCAAAGACGGGGGATTTTCCTACAATGAGCAGTTCTTC

j_call: TRBJ2-2
v_call: TRBV5-8
d_call: TRBD2
clone_size: -
cdr3_aa: CASSLTTSALNTGELFF
cdr3_nt: TGTGCCAGCAGCTTGACGACTAGCGCTTTGAACACCGGGGAGCTGTTTTTT

j_call: TRBJ2-7
v_call: TRBV14
d_call: -
clone_size: -
cdr3_aa: CASSQFEGTLTYEQYF
cdr3_nt: TGTGCCAGCAGCCAATTCGAAGGGACTCTAACCTACGAGCAGTACTTC

j_call: TRBJ2-6
v_call: TRBV29-1
d_call: -
clone_size: -
cdr3_aa: CSELGGTDSGANVLTF
cdr3_nt: TGCAGCGAACTTGGGGGGACTGACTCTGGGGCCAACGTCCTGACTTTC

j_call: TRBJ2-5
v_call: TRBV5-1
d_call: TRBD1
clone_size: -
cdr3_aa: CASSLAVGTGVARGETQYF
cdr3_nt: TGCGCCAGCAGCTTGGCCGTAGGGACAGGAGTCGCGAGGGGTGAGACCCAGTACTTC

j_call: TRBJ1-1
v_call: TRBV27
d_call: -
clone_size: -
cdr3_aa: CASPLLSTVNTEAFF
cdr3_nt: TGTGCCAGCCCTCTTTTGTCGACAGTGAACACTGAAGCTTTCTTT

j_call: TRBJ2-3
v_call: TRBV29-1
d_call: -
clone_size: -
cdr3_aa: CSVEGGAESTDTQYF
cdr3_nt: TGCAGCGTTGAAGGCGGAGCGGAGAGCACAGATACGCAGTATTTT

j_call: TRBJ2-7
v_call: TRBV5-1
d_call: -
clone_size: -
cdr3_aa: CASSFQALSYEQYF
cdr3_nt: TGCGCCAGCAGCTTTCAGGCCCTCTCCTACGAGCAGTACTTC

j_call: TRBJ2-7
v_call: TRBV4-3
d_call: TRBD2
clone_size: -
cdr3_aa: CASSQDESAGGPYEQYF
cdr3_nt: TGCGCCAGCAGCCAAGATGAGTCGGCGGGAGGGCCGTACGAGCAGTACTTC

j_call: TRBJ2-7
v_call: TRBV2
d_call: TRBD1
clone_size: once
cdr3_aa: CASSAPDRGTHEQYF
cdr3_nt: TGTGCCAGCAGTGCCCCGGACAGGGGTACCCACGAGCAGTACTTC

j_call: TRBJ1-2
v_call: TRBV6-5
d_call: -
clone_size: -
cdr3_aa: CASRTTGEGYTF
cdr3_nt: TGTGCCAGCAGGACGACCGGGGAGGGCTACACCTTC

j_call: TRBJ1-1
v_call: TRBV10-3
d_call: TRBD1
clone_size: -
cdr3_aa: CAIRRQGNTEAFF
cdr3_nt: TGTGCCATCAGACGACAGGGGAACACTGAAGCTTTCTTT

j_call: TRBJ1-2
v_call: TRBV11-1
d_call: -
clone_size: -
cdr3_aa: CASSRTVGNYGYTF
cdr3_nt: TGTGCCAGCAGCCGCACGGTGGGCAACTATGGCTACACCTTC

j_call: TRBJ2-7
v_call: TRBV7-2
d_call: TRBD2
clone_size: -
cdr3_aa: CASSLTSGIYEQYF
cdr3_nt: TGTGCCAGCAGCTTAACTAGCGGGATCTACGAGCAGTACTTC

j_call: TRBJ1-1
v_call: TRBV29-1
d_call: -
clone_size: -
cdr3_aa: CSVAGPDTEAFF
cdr3_nt: TGCAGCGTGGCGGGACCGGATACTGAAGCTTTCTTT

j_call: TRBJ1-1
v_call: TRBV10-3
d_call: TRBD1
clone_size: -
cdr3_aa: CAIGGTGIKEAFF
cdr3_nt: TGTGCCATCGGGGGGACAGGGATAAAGGAAGCTTTCTTT

j_call: TRBJ2-7
v_call: TRBV19
d_call: TRBD1
clone_size: -
cdr3_aa: CASRIRQGPSYEQYF
cdr3_nt: TGTGCCAGTAGGATAAGACAGGGGCCCTCCTACGAGCAGTACTTC

j_call: TRBJ1-2
v_call: TRBV28
d_call: -
clone_size: -
cdr3_aa: CASRAQGLDGYTF
cdr3_nt: TGTGCCAGCCGCGCCCAGGGGCTTGATGGCTACACCTTC

j_call: TRBJ2-5
v_call: TRBV9
d_call: -
clone_size: -
cdr3_aa: CASSGGRGEETQYF
cdr3_nt: TGTGCCAGCAGCGGGGGGCGAGGGGAAGAGACCCAGTACTTC

j_call: TRBJ2-2
v_call: TRBV6-5
d_call: TRBD1
clone_size: -
cdr3_aa: CASRTGQGRTGELFF
cdr3_nt: TGTGCCAGCAGAACCGGACAGGGCCGCACCGGGGAGCTGTTTTTT

j_call: TRBJ2-1
v_call: TRBV6-4
d_call: TRBD2
clone_size: -
cdr3_aa: CASSVEGGSRNEQFF
cdr3_nt: TGTGCCAGCAGTGTGGAGGGAGGGTCCCGCAATGAGCAGTTCTTC

j_call: TRBJ1-2
v_call: TRBV5-1
d_call: TRBD1
clone_size: -
cdr3_aa: CASSLGGQGEGYTF
cdr3_nt: TGCGCCAGCAGCTTGGGGGGACAGGGGGAAGGCTACACCTTC

j_call: TRBJ2-1
v_call: TRBV7-9
d_call: TRBD2
clone_size: -
cdr3_aa: CASSHGREQFF
cdr3_nt: TGTGCCAGCAGCCACGGGAGGGAGCAGTTCTTC

j_call: TRBJ2-7
v_call: TRBV6-5
d_call: TRBD1
clone_size: -
cdr3_aa: CASSYSSGGRNEQYF
cdr3_nt: TGTGCCAGCAGTTACAGTTCAGGGGGCAGGAACGAGCAGTACTTC

j_call: TRBJ2-1
v_call: TRBV19
d_call: TRBD2
clone_size: -
cdr3_aa: CASSKRWTSGYNEQFF
cdr3_nt: TGTGCCAGTAGTAAACGGTGGACTAGCGGCTACAATGAGCAGTTCTTC

j_call: TRBJ2-3
v_call: TRBV10-3
d_call: TRBD2
clone_size: -
cdr3_aa: CAISGGVAGGPGTDTQYF
cdr3_nt: TGTGCCATCAGTGGAGGGGTCGCGGGAGGGCCCGGCACAGATACGCAGTATTTT

j_call: TRBJ1-4
v_call: TRBV6-1
d_call: -
clone_size: -
cdr3_aa: CASSFGQPGEKLFF
cdr3_nt: TGTGCCAGCAGTTTCGGACAGCCTGGTGAAAAACTGTTTTTT

j_call: TRBJ2-1
v_call: TRBV28
d_call: TRBD2
clone_size: once
cdr3_aa: CASSSPLAGKAYNEQFF
cdr3_nt: TGTGCCAGCAGTTCGCCCCTAGCGGGTAAAGCCTACAATGAGCAGTTCTTC

j_call: TRBJ2-2
v_call: TRBV5-4
d_call: -
clone_size: -
cdr3_aa: CASSLVQGTGGELFF
cdr3_nt: TGTGCCAGCAGCTTGGTGCAGGGAACGGGCGGGGAGCTGTTTTTT

j_call: TRBJ1-2
v_call: TRBV19
d_call: -
clone_size: -
cdr3_aa: CASSIRTANYGYTF
cdr3_nt: TGTGCCAGTAGTATCCGGACAGCTAACTATGGCTACACCTTC

j_call: TRBJ2-3
v_call: TRBV5-1
d_call: TRBD2
clone_size: -
cdr3_aa: CASSETRTSGTDTQYF
cdr3_nt: TGCGCCAGCAGCGAGACTCGGACTAGCGGCACAGATACGCAGTATTTT

j_call: TRBJ1-4
v_call: TRBV29-1
d_call: TRBD1
clone_size: -
cdr3_aa: CSAITGGYEKLFF
cdr3_nt: TGCAGCGCCATAACAGGGGGATACGAAAAACTGTTTTTT